Presented here are 8 T cell receptor beta chains from one specimen sequenced in a study of T cell repertoires in cytomegalovirus infection. No antigen is known for these receptors. TCRdb passed the reads through MiXCR, listing each CDR3 protein once. Of roughly 500,000 distinct CDR3 sequences listed, 25% to 35% were seen once; the top ten hold roughly a sixth. The sample was cultured PBMCs, taken from culture after CMV antigen stimulation. The source of these receptors is a human donor in good health (CMV status not recorded). Some clones in this sample may be carry-over from other donors' samples.

The chain joins TRBV5-4 to TRBJ2-1; 8 bases match TRBD2. The ends lost 3 bases at V and 6 bases at J; junction bases unmatched: 14. Per the germline V gene, CDR1 is SGHNT and CDR2 is YYREEE (reference sequence). The CDR3 has 17 amino acids. The CDR3 DNA follows: TGTGCCAGCAGCTGGGGGAAAAGCGGGAGTTTCCCCAATGAGCAGTTCTTC. Residues: CASSWGKSGSFPNEQFF.

The chain carries TRBV5-4 and TRBJ2-1, with D possibly called TRBD1 or TRBD2 (6 bases each). Germline CDR1 is SGHNT and CDR2 is YYREEE (reference sequence). This CDR3 is built from 16 residues. V was trimmed by 4 bases and J by 0 bases, leaving 14 bases between them. CDR3 loop: CASSLRGLPSYNEQFF. The CDR3 DNA reads TGTGCCAGCAGCCTCCGGGGGCTTCCCTCCTACAATGAGCAGTTCTTC. The full variable domain, completed using reference TRBV5-4 and TRBJ2-1, is ETGVTQSPTHLIKTRGQQVTLRCSSQSGHNTVSWYQQALGQGPQFIFQYYREEENGRGNFPPRFSGLQFPNYSSELNVNALELDDSALYLCASSLRGLPSYNEQFFGPGTRLTVL.

The chain carries TRBV20-1 and TRBJ2-5; 7 bases fit TRBD2. Per germline, CDR1 DFQATT and CDR2 SNEGSKA (reference sequence). V lost 5 bases and J lost 7; bases outside the gene matches: 4. The CDR3 length is 11 residues. CDR3: CSAFGGRTQYF. The CDR3 nucleotides read TGCAGTGCTTTCGGGGGGAGGACCCAGTACTTC.

The gene calls are TRBV6-5 and TRBJ2-7, with D possibly TRBD1 on 6 matching bases. V was cut by 6 bases and J by 1 base, with 10 bases left in between. The CDR3 sequence is 13 residues long. Germline CDR1 and CDR2: MNHEY and SVGAGI. The CDR3 bases are TGTGCCAGCAGCCCAGGACAGTCCTACGAGCAGTACGTC. Translated, it gives CASSPGQSYEQYV.

The V gene is TRBV7-2, the J gene TRBJ2-7; 9 bases match TRBD1. This CDR3 region has 16 residues. From germline, CDR1 is SGHTA and CDR2 FQGNSA. The ends lost 1 base at V and 1 base at J; junction bases unmatched: 5. The CDR3 region has the DNA TGTGCCAGCAGCTTAGTGGGGACAGGGTCATCCTACGAGCAGTACTTC. Protein product: CASSLVGTGSSYEQYF.

This clonotype was picked up a small number of times. V is TRBV28 and J is TRBJ2-1; D gene uncertain. V shed 5 bases and J shed 6 bases, with 11 bases lying between them. Germline CDR1 and CDR2: MDHEN and SYDVKM. The CDR3 has 13 amino acids. The CDR3 spells CASSPPNGNEQFF. DNA for the CDR3: TGTGCCAGCAGTCCGCCAAATGGCAATGAGCAGTTCTTC.

This clonotype appeared a few times. For the CDR3, the DNA is TGCGCCAGCAGCCCGAATGGGCTCCCCGGGGAGCTGTTTTTT. Its protein is CASSPNGLPGELFF. The chain uses TRBV10-1 and TRBJ2-2; no reliable D call. Trimming stripped 6 bases from V and 6 bases from J, with 14 bases between. Germline V gene lookup returns CDR1 WNHNN and CDR2 SYGVQD (reference sequence). The CDR3 length is 14 residues.

This clonotype has only a few counts. The chain employs TRBV6-1 and TRBJ2-2; possibly TRBD1 for D (5 bases). Trimming removed 2 bases from V and 7 bases from J, with 14 bases in between. The CDR3 length is 15 residues. Germline lookup yields CDR1 MNHNS and CDR2 SASEGT. CDR3 bases: TGTGCCAGCAGTGAACAGGGCAGGGCTGGCGGGGAGCTGTTTTTT. This codes for CASSEQGRAGGELFF.